This TCR beta chain was found in a study of blood T cell repertoires in COVID-19. Study at large: In each case, the material was cDNA or gDNA derived from T cells, B-cell-depleted T cells, or PBMCs.

Unmatched junction bases numbered 5, after V lost 8 bases and J lost 5 bases. Germline assignment: CDR1 LGHNT and CDR2 FRNRAP. The CDR3 spans 13 residues. Clones were sequenced by immunoSEQ multiplex PCR, and TCRdb holds only the in-frame ones, with some missing. There are around 300,000 clones in the sample; approximately 87% occur only once, and under 3.5% lies in the top ten. Specimen: peripheral blood. The TCR comes from a woman between 25 and 40 years old with COVID-19, enrolled during active disease. The chain carries TRBV12-5 and TRBJ2-2; the match to TRBD1 covers 7 bases. The chain's CDR3 is CASKGAQTGELFF. DNA for the CDR3: TGTGCTAGTAAGGGGGCACAAACCGGGGAGCTGTTTTTT.